This TCR beta chain was identified during a study of T cell clonality in common variable immunodeficiency. About this clone itself: What it recognizes is unknown. With the read ending 3 residues before the CDR3 end, the germline J gene is used to fill in that end.

Clones were sequenced by immunoSEQ multiplex PCR, and TCRdb holds only the in-frame ones, with some missing. This sample comprises about 19,000 clones, none seen once only. Study results and limitations: In common variable immunodeficiency, TCR beta chains reportedly carried fewer deletions and N-nucleotide insertions. The cause of increased CVID clonality remains unclear without subpopulation sequencing.

Between the trimmed V and J ends, which lost 5 bases and 2 bases, there was a span of 13 bases. The germline CDR1 and CDR2 sequences are DFQATT and SNEGSKA (reference sequence). The CDR3 loop spans 13 amino acids. V gene TRBV20-1 combines with J gene TRBJ2-7; D is perhaps TRBD1 (6 bases). Input material: peripheral blood mononuclear cells. This TCR was recovered from a human donor with common variable immunodeficiency. CDR3 DNA (partial): TGCAGTGCTCAGGACAGAACCACCTACGAG. This encodes CSAQDRTTYE. The full-length CDR3 reads as CSAQDRTTYEQYF.